These T cell receptor beta chains were read from a single sample in a study of T cell responses to AZD1222 COVID-19 vaccine. Profiled with immunoSEQ multiplex PCR; TCRdb holds only in-frame clones, not every one. The table has 95,000 to 150,000 clones, about nine tenths seen once. The sample in question was peripheral blood, obtained 28 days after the second AZD1222 dose. Source of these receptors: an adult who received the AZD1222 COVID-19 vaccine. The CDR3 runs from the conserved cysteine through the conserved F or W. The order of the fields is D gene, J gene, V gene, clone size, CDR3 protein, CDR3 DNA. A D gene is named only where the DNA matches it firmly. The size field is filled for only some rows; it gives once, few, many or a size class.

d_gene: .; j_gene: TRBJ1-2; v_gene: TRBV13; abundance: .; CDR3aa: CASSLEEGSGGYTF; CDR3nt: TGTGCCAGCAGCTTAGAAGAGGGGTCAGGTGGCTACACCTTC
d_gene: TRBD2; j_gene: TRBJ2-5; v_gene: TRBV5-1; abundance: .; CDR3aa: CASSLATGGSAGQETQYF; CDR3nt: TGCGCCAGCAGCTTGGCTACCGGGGGATCAGCGGGGCAAGAGACCCAGTACTTC
d_gene: .; j_gene: TRBJ1-1; v_gene: TRBV5-6; abundance: .; CDR3aa: CASSLVDGLWGTEAFF; CDR3nt: TGTGCCAGCAGCTTGGTAGATGGCTTATGGGGCACTGAAGCTTTCTTT
d_gene: .; j_gene: TRBJ1-3; v_gene: TRBV5-6; abundance: .; CDR3aa: CASSFRRSSGNTIYF; CDR3nt: TGTGCCAGCAGCTTCCGACGGAGCTCTGGAAACACCATATATTTT
d_gene: .; j_gene: TRBJ1-2; v_gene: TRBV28; abundance: .; CDR3aa: CAGSRGSYGYTF; CDR3nt: TGTGCGGGCTCGAGGGGCTCCTATGGCTACACCTTC
d_gene: .; j_gene: TRBJ2-2; v_gene: TRBV12-3/TRBV12-4; abundance: few; CDR3aa: CASRITGELFF; CDR3nt: TGTGCCAGCAGAATAACCGGGGAGCTGTTTTTT
d_gene: .; j_gene: TRBJ2-1; v_gene: TRBV7-8; abundance: .; CDR3aa: CASSRGTSRSSYNEQFF; CDR3nt: TGTGCCAGCAGCCGAGGGACGAGCAGGAGCTCCTACAATGAGCAGTTCTTC
d_gene: .; j_gene: TRBJ1-1; v_gene: TRBV19; abundance: once; CDR3aa: CASSHLVNTEAFF; CDR3nt: TGTGCCAGTAGCCACCTGGTGAACACTGAAGCTTTCTTT
d_gene: .; j_gene: TRBJ2-2; v_gene: TRBV7-6; abundance: .; CDR3aa: CASSSGQSNTGELFF; CDR3nt: TGTGCCAGCAGCTCCGGACAGTCTAACACCGGGGAGCTGTTTTTT
d_gene: TRBD1; j_gene: TRBJ2-7; v_gene: TRBV28; abundance: .; CDR3aa: CASNGQGGIREQYF; CDR3nt: TGTGCCAGCAACGGACAGGGGGGGATTCGGGAGCAGTACTTC
d_gene: TRBD1; j_gene: TRBJ1-6; v_gene: TRBV18; abundance: .; CDR3aa: CASSPNIDREYSPLHF; CDR3nt: TGTGCCAGCTCACCAAATATCGACAGGGAGTATTCACCCCTCCACTTT
d_gene: .; j_gene: TRBJ1-2; v_gene: TRBV6-5; abundance: .; CDR3aa: CASSYSGQGGYGYTF; CDR3nt: TGTGCCAGCAGTTACTCAGGGCAGGGAGGATATGGCTACACCTTC
d_gene: TRBD1; j_gene: TRBJ1-1; v_gene: TRBV25-1; abundance: .; CDR3aa: CASSTPGQRATEAFF; CDR3nt: TGTGCCAGCAGTACACCGGGACAGCGAGCCACTGAAGCTTTCTTT
d_gene: .; j_gene: TRBJ1-2; v_gene: TRBV12-3/TRBV12-4; abundance: .; CDR3aa: CASSLRGYGYTF; CDR3nt: TGTGCCAGCAGTTTGAGGGGCTATGGCTACACCTTC
d_gene: .; j_gene: TRBJ2-7; v_gene: TRBV13; abundance: .; CDR3aa: CASRSGTGKLYEQYF; CDR3nt: TGTGCCAGCAGATCCGGTACAGGGAAGTTGTACGAGCAGTACTTC
d_gene: .; j_gene: TRBJ2-7; v_gene: TRBV28; abundance: .; CDR3aa: CASSLWRTYEQYF; CDR3nt: TGTGCCAGCAGTTTATGGCGGACCTACGAGCAGTACTTC
d_gene: .; j_gene: TRBJ2-3; v_gene: TRBV7-2; abundance: .; CDR3aa: CASSHIPGVSTDTQYF; CDR3nt: TGTGCCAGCAGCCATATCCCAGGGGTATCCACAGATACGCAGTATTTT
d_gene: TRBD1; j_gene: TRBJ1-1; v_gene: TRBV18; abundance: .; CDR3aa: CASSAGQGNTEAFF; CDR3nt: TGTGCCAGCTCAGCGGGACAGGGGAACACTGAAGCTTTCTTT
d_gene: TRBD2; j_gene: TRBJ2-3; v_gene: TRBV6-4; abundance: few; CDR3aa: CASSGGGSTDTQYF; CDR3nt: TGTGCCAGCAGCGGGGGAGGGTCGACAGATACGCAGTATTTT
d_gene: TRBD1; j_gene: TRBJ1-2; v_gene: TRBV14; abundance: .; CDR3aa: CASSPGTANYGYTF; CDR3nt: TGTGCCAGCAGCCCGGGGACAGCTAACTATGGCTACACCTTC
d_gene: .; j_gene: TRBJ1-5; v_gene: TRBV6-6; abundance: .; CDR3aa: CASSYDSQPQHF; CDR3nt: TGTGCCAGCAGTTACGACAGTCAGCCCCAGCATTTT
d_gene: .; j_gene: TRBJ2-3; v_gene: TRBV7-2; abundance: .; CDR3aa: CASRPPGSPDTQYF; CDR3nt: TGTGCCAGCAGACCTCCGGGGTCTCCAGATACGCAGTATTTT
d_gene: .; j_gene: TRBJ1-2; v_gene: TRBV28; abundance: .; CDR3aa: CASSSGANYGYTF; CDR3nt: TGTGCCAGCAGTTCGGGAGCTAACTATGGCTACACCTTC
d_gene: .; j_gene: TRBJ2-1; v_gene: TRBV5-6; abundance: .; CDR3aa: CASRHIGQNHFF; CDR3nt: TGTGCCAGCAGACACATAGGACAGAACCATTTCTTC
d_gene: .; j_gene: TRBJ2-7; v_gene: TRBV7-9; abundance: .; CDR3aa: CASSLSVGFFEQYF; CDR3nt: TGTGCCAGCAGCTTAAGTGTTGGGTTTTTTGAGCAGTACTTC
d_gene: .; j_gene: TRBJ1-4; v_gene: TRBV3-1/TRBV3-2; abundance: .; CDR3aa: CASSQEGATNEKLFF; CDR3nt: TGTGCCAGCAGCCAAGAAGGAGCAACTAATGAAAAACTGTTTTTT
d_gene: .; j_gene: TRBJ1-1; v_gene: TRBV29-1; abundance: .; CDR3aa: CSALRSGIQAFF; CDR3nt: TGCAGCGCCCTACGTTCCGGCATTCAGGCTTTCTTT
d_gene: .; j_gene: TRBJ1-6; v_gene: TRBV19; abundance: few; CDR3aa: CASQNQGDSPLHF; CDR3nt: TGTGCCAGTCAAAACCAAGGGGATTCACCCCTCCACTTT
d_gene: .; j_gene: TRBJ1-2; v_gene: TRBV5-1; abundance: .; CDR3aa: CASSLGVTNYGYTF; CDR3nt: TGCGCCAGCAGCTTGGGAGTTACTAACTATGGCTACACCTTC
d_gene: .; j_gene: TRBJ1-2; v_gene: TRBV7-2; abundance: .; CDR3aa: CASSLAPQTLYGYTF; CDR3nt: TGTGCCAGCAGCTTAGCGCCTCAGACACTCTATGGCTACACCTTC
d_gene: .; j_gene: TRBJ1-2; v_gene: TRBV18; abundance: .; CDR3aa: CASSPNKDGRGYTF; CDR3nt: TGTGCCAGCTCACCCAATAAGGACGGTCGTGGCTACACCTTC
d_gene: .; j_gene: TRBJ2-1; v_gene: TRBV12-3/TRBV12-4; abundance: .; CDR3aa: CASSLGGYNEQFF; CDR3nt: TGTGCCAGCAGTTTAGGGGGATACAATGAGCAGTTCTTC
d_gene: .; j_gene: TRBJ2-3; v_gene: TRBV7-9; abundance: .; CDR3aa: CASSLEQITDTQYF; CDR3nt: TGTGCCAGCAGCTTAGAACAGATCACAGATACGCAGTATTTT
d_gene: .; j_gene: TRBJ1-2; v_gene: TRBV5-1; abundance: .; CDR3aa: CASSLGQGHAAYYGYTF; CDR3nt: TGCGCCAGCAGCTTGGGGCAGGGACACGCTGCTTACTATGGCTACACCTTC
d_gene: .; j_gene: TRBJ2-7; v_gene: TRBV3-1/TRBV3-2; abundance: .; CDR3aa: CASSLLATSYEQYF; CDR3nt: TGTGCCAGCAGCCTATTAGCTACCTCCTACGAGCAGTACTTC
d_gene: .; j_gene: TRBJ1-3; v_gene: TRBV5-1; abundance: .; CDR3aa: CASSAIGGEGNTIYF; CDR3nt: TGCGCCAGCAGCGCGATCGGGGGCGAAGGAAACACCATATATTTT
d_gene: .; j_gene: TRBJ1-1; v_gene: TRBV4-1; abundance: .; CDR3aa: CASSQVILGNTEAFF; CDR3nt: TGCGCCAGCAGCCAAGTAATACTCGGGAACACTGAAGCTTTCTTT
d_gene: .; j_gene: TRBJ1-3; v_gene: TRBV28; abundance: .; CDR3aa: CASSLPGGFGNTIYF; CDR3nt: TGTGCCAGCAGTTTACCAGGAGGCTTCGGAAACACCATATATTTT
d_gene: .; j_gene: TRBJ1-4; v_gene: TRBV3-1/TRBV3-2; abundance: .; CDR3aa: CASSQDRGMVVKLFF; CDR3nt: TGTGCCAGCAGCCAAGATAGGGGGATGGTGGTGAAACTGTTTTTT
d_gene: TRBD1; j_gene: TRBJ1-1; v_gene: TRBV18; abundance: .; CDR3aa: CASSPRQGGMNTEAFF; CDR3nt: TGTGCCAGCTCACCACGACAGGGCGGGATGAACACTGAAGCTTTCTTT
d_gene: TRBD1; j_gene: TRBJ1-1; v_gene: TRBV18; abundance: .; CDR3aa: CASSPPGQGRRGTEAFF; CDR3nt: TGTGCCAGCTCACCACCGGGACAGGGGCGGAGGGGCACTGAAGCTTTCTTT
d_gene: .; j_gene: TRBJ1-4; v_gene: TRBV18; abundance: .; CDR3aa: CASSPVWGTKNEKLFF; CDR3nt: TGTGCCAGCTCACCGGTGTGGGGGACAAAGAATGAAAAACTGTTTTTT
d_gene: .; j_gene: TRBJ1-4; v_gene: TRBV7-9; abundance: .; CDR3aa: CASSPKGATNEKLFF; CDR3nt: TGTGCCAGCAGCCCGAAGGGGGCAACTAATGAAAAACTGTTTTTT
d_gene: .; j_gene: TRBJ1-3; v_gene: TRBV28; abundance: .; CDR3aa: CASSRAVPGNTIYF; CDR3nt: TGTGCCAGCAGCAGGGCAGTTCCTGGAAACACCATATATTTT
d_gene: .; j_gene: TRBJ2-2; v_gene: TRBV10-1; abundance: .; CDR3aa: CATQQGTTGELFF; CDR3nt: TGCGCCACTCAACAGGGAACCACCGGGGAGCTGTTTTTT
d_gene: TRBD1; j_gene: TRBJ1-1; v_gene: TRBV5-8; abundance: .; CDR3aa: CASSSRDRGRDEAFF; CDR3nt: TGTGCCAGCAGCTCCCGGGACAGGGGGCGGGATGAAGCTTTCTTT
d_gene: .; j_gene: TRBJ2-3; v_gene: TRBV20-1; abundance: once; CDR3aa: CSASSRIGTDTQYF; CDR3nt: TGCAGTGCTAGTAGTCGTATAGGTACAGATACGCAGTATTTT
d_gene: .; j_gene: TRBJ2-5; v_gene: TRBV6-6; abundance: .; CDR3aa: CASSYPRAETQYF; CDR3nt: TGTGCCAGCAGTTACCCCAGGGCTGAGACCCAGTACTTC
d_gene: TRBD1; j_gene: TRBJ2-7; v_gene: TRBV28; abundance: .; CDR3aa: CASSSPGTGAYEQYF; CDR3nt: TGTGCCAGCAGTTCTCCCGGGACAGGGGCCTACGAGCAGTACTTC
d_gene: .; j_gene: TRBJ1-4; v_gene: TRBV9; abundance: .; CDR3aa: CASSGTATNEKLFF; CDR3nt: TGTGCCAGCAGCGGGACAGCAACTAATGAAAAACTGTTTTTT